A single T cell receptor beta chain is shown here with its context. No antigen is known for it. Method: immunoSEQ multiplex PCR; TCRdb's copy keeps in-frame clones and lacks some. The repertoire includes about 19,000 clones, 65% to 85% of them detected once, and around 6% sits in the top ten. This specimen comes from a study of PD-1 blockade in classical Hodgkin lymphoma. Study-wide points: Differences between repertoires have undefined causes, possibly disease activity or prior therapy. Complete responders possessed baseline diversity comparable to newly diagnosed patients. Reports described newly diagnosed patients as having lower baseline TCR diversity than healthy donors.

The length of the CDR3 is 15 residues. Between the trimmed V and J ends, which lost 3 bases and 0 bases, there was a span of 13 bases. Germline V lookup: CDR1 SGDLS, CDR2 YYNGEE. Patients all relapsed after autologous stem cell transplantation, and there was variation in brentuximab vedotin exposure. Best responses included complete response and partial response; otherwise, the best response was progressive disease. The chain joins TRBV9 to TRBJ2-7, with TRBD2 as a possible D gene (7 bases). Sequenced here: peripheral blood mononuclear cells (PBMCs), sampled at baseline. The receptor was isolated from a human donor with classical Hodgkin lymphoma. The CDR3 loop is CASSGLADSSYEQYF. The CDR3 DNA follows: TGTGCCAGCAGCGGTCTAGCGGACAGCTCCTACGAGCAGTACTTC.